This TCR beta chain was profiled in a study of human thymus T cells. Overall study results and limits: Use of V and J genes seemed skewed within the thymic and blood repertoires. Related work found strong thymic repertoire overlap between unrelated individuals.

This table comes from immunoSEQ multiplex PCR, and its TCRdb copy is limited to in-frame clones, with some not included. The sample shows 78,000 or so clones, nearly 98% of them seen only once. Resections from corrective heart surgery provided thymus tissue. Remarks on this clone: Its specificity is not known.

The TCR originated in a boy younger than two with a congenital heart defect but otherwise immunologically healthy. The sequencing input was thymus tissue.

CDR3 residues: CAHGGGVSEDTQYF. In DNA form, the CDR3 reads TGTGCCCACGGCGGGGGGGTTTCTGAAGATACGCAGTATTTT. This chain uses TRBV6-1 with TRBJ2-3; TRBD2 matches 9 bases. The germline gives CDR1 MNHNS, CDR2 SASEGT. Trimming cost V 11 bases and J 5 bases; bases outside gene matches: 11. The CDR3 length is 14 residues.